Following are 10 T cell receptor beta chains from one sample sequenced in a study of early T cells in non-severe SARS-CoV-2 infection. From the 5' RACE reads, TCRdb called clonotypes with MiXCR, one entry per CDR3 protein. The table includes tens of thousands of distinct CDR3 sequences, around 6.8% detected once. Sequencing was performed on whole blood. The receptor set was obtained from an adult who was a healthcare worker with PCR-confirmed SARS-CoV-2 infection or an uninfected control (not recorded which).

The sample holds many counts of this clonotype. CDR3 DNA: TGCAGCGTTGAAATTCAGGCCAAAGAGACCCAGTACTTC. Translated: CSVEIQAKETQYF. The chain is built from TRBV29-1 and TRBJ2-5; no clear D gene. Trimming left V 2 bases short and J 3 bases short, with 10 bases between. Germline V gene lookup returns CDR1 SQVTM and CDR2 ANQGSEA. CDR3 length: 13 amino acids. Full variable domain (remainder filled in from reference TRBV29-1 and TRBJ2-5): SAVISQKPSRDICQRGTSLTIQCQVDSQVTMMFWYRQQPGQSLTLIATANQGSEATYESGFVIDKFPISRPNLTFSTLTVSNMSPEDSSIYLCSVEIQAKETQYFGPGTRLLVL.

This clonotype has a handful of counts. The chain couples TRBV12-3 or TRBV12-4 to TRBJ1-1; TRBD1 agrees at 10 bases. The CDR3 totals 14 residues. The ends lost 1 base at V and 7 bases at J; junction bases unmatched: 3. The CDR3 DNA follows: TGTGCCAGCAGTTTAGGGACAGGGGGGCTTGAAGCTTTCTTT. As protein: CASSLGTGGLEAFF.

This clonotype was observed a handful of times. The chain couples TRBV3-1 to TRBJ2-7; D gene unclear. Germline CDR1 is LGHDT and CDR2 is YNNKEL (reference sequence). The CDR3 contains 12 residues. The ends were cut back, 2 bases at V and 6 bases at J, with 8 bases in the middle. The CDR3 here is CASSQSLREQYF. The CDR3 DNA follows: TGTGCCAGCAGCCAATCTTTGCGCGAGCAGTACTTC.

This clonotype was seen a handful of times. The genes are TRBV6-4 and TRBJ2-3, with TRBD1 identical over 10 bases. The V and J ends lost 2 bases and 4 bases, in that order; junction bases with no gene match: 0. CDR1 and CDR2 from the germline V gene are MRHNA and SNTAGT. The CDR3 is made up of 14 amino acids. This chain's CDR3 is CASSDGTGADTQYF. Here the CDR3 DNA reads TGTGCCAGCAGTGACGGGACAGGGGCAGATACGCAGTATTTT.

The sample holds many counts of this clonotype. The chain has TRBV6-6 and TRBJ1-1; the match to TRBD1 covers 7 bases. CDR1 and CDR2 from the germline V gene are MNHNY and SVGAGI (reference sequence). This CDR3 comprises 15 residues. The J segment lost 2 bases and the V segment lost 7 bases, leaving 10 bases of the junction unmatched. CDR3 in amino acids: CASKSRGDVNTEAFF. CDR3 in DNA: TGTGCCAGCAAGAGCAGGGGGGACGTAAACACTGAAGCTTTCTTT.

The table lists this clonotype with a few counts. The V call is TRBV5-8, the J call TRBJ1-6, with D unresolved. The CDR3 totals 17 residues. Trimming cost V 4 bases and J 2 bases, with 16 bases left between them. Per germline, CDR1 SGHTS and CDR2 YDEGEE. The CDR3 spells CASSHGPPGPYNSPLHF. For the CDR3, the DNA is TGTGCCAGCAGCCACGGGCCTCCCGGACCCTATAATTCACCCCTCCACTTT.

This chain uses TRBV28 with TRBJ2-3; either TRBD1 or TRBD2 may fit D (5 bases each). Germline-derived CDR1 and CDR2 are MDHEN and SYDVKM. CDR3 length: 15 amino acids. The V end was cut by 7 bases, the J end by 3 bases, with 17 bases between. CDR3 nucleotides: TGTGCCAGCATCGCCCCCGGGACCGTTACAGATACGCAGTATTTT. Encoded protein: CASIAPGTVTDTQYF. The full variable domain, its missing parts supplied by reference TRBV28 and TRBJ2-3, is DVKVTQSSRYLVKRTGEKVFLECVQDMDHENMFWYRQDPGLGLRLIYFSYDVKMKEKGDIPEGYSVSREKKERFSLILESASTNQTSMYLCASIAPGTVTDTQYFGPGTRLTVL.

This clonotype was recorded many times. The V and J genes are TRBV6-1 and TRBJ2-3; 8 bases line up with TRBD2. The CDR3 totals 16 residues. Trimming at V came to 4 bases and at J to 6 bases, leaving 12 bases not matched to a gene. CDR1 and CDR2 from the germline V gene are MNHNS and SASEGT. The CDR3, as DNA: TGTGCCAGCAGTGCTTCGGGACTAGATATCGCGGATACGCAGTATTTT. Encoded protein: CASSASGLDIADTQYF.

The sample holds many counts of this clonotype. The CDR3 loop reads CASSLSVGGTGWRFAFF. The DNA for the CDR3 is TGTGCCAGCAGCTTATCCGTAGGGGGAACAGGGTGGCGATTCGCTTTCTTT. The V gene is TRBV7-9, the J gene TRBJ1-1; D may be TRBD1 (6 bases). V lost 2 bases to trimming and J lost 11 bases, with 27 bases between them. The CDR3 has 17 amino acids. The germline CDR1 and CDR2 sequences are SEHNR and FQNEAQ (reference sequence). The variable domain in full, completed from reference TRBV7-9 and TRBJ1-1, reads DTGVSQNPRHKITKRGQNVTFRCDPISEHNRLYWYRQTLGQGPEFLTYFQNEAQLEKSRLLSDRFSAERPKGSFSTLEIQRTEQGDSAMYLCASSLSVGGTGWRFAFFGQGTRLTVV.

This clonotype was seen only a few times. The gene calls are TRBV28 and TRBJ1-1; no firm D call. CDR1 is MDHEN, CDR2 SYDVKM, per germline. Trimming left V 1 base short and J 1 base short, with 16 bases between. The CDR3 has 17 residues. The CDR3 DNA is TGTGCCAGCAGTTTATATGGGGTGGAGCAACCGAACACTGAAGCTTTCTTT. This gives the protein CASSLYGVEQPNTEAFF.